These T cell receptor beta chains were read from a single sample in a study of CXCR3-negative and CXCR3-positive naive CD8 T cells. From the 5' RACE reads, TCRdb lists one entry per CDR3 protein and no DNA. This repertoire includes under 150,000 distinct CDR3 sequences. Source material: naive CXCR3+ CD8+ T cells from blood. The receptors stem from a human donor in good health. Some clones in this sample may be carry-over from other donors' samples. CDR3s include the opening cysteine and the closing phenylalanine or tryptophan. Fields, in order: V gene, J gene, CDR3 protein.

TRBV4-3	TRBJ1-5	CASSQEWGASNQPQHF
TRBV7-9	TRBJ2-3	CASSSPGLAFSDTQYF
TRBV7-3	TRBJ1-5	CASSLNLGGQGNQPQHF
TRBV15	TRBJ2-7	CATSGGSSSYEQYF
TRBV11-2	TRBJ2-7	CASSLAPLVSYEQYF
TRBV11-1	TRBJ2-2	CASSWHLDGMNTGELFF
TRBV14	TRBJ2-2	CASSQEDRGLVGELFF
TRBV7-9	TRBJ1-1	CASSLRGDTEAFF
TRBV18	TRBJ2-7	CASSQGQGTDEQYF
TRBV20-1	TRBJ2-7	CSARARGTYEQYF
TRBV28	TRBJ2-7	CASAGHLVDEQYF
TRBV5-1	TRBJ1-1	CASSLAGAENTEAFF
TRBV12-3/TRBV12-4	TRBJ1-1	CASRLRTGDNSEAFF
TRBV24-1	TRBJ2-1	CATSDLSGTRYNEQFF
TRBV7-9	TRBJ2-5	CASSPRTGDQETQYF
TRBV29-1	TRBJ2-7	CSVERDGGGHEQYF
TRBV19	TRBJ1-1	CASSMSAGWTEAFF
TRBV7-9	TRBJ1-5	CASSRDSNNQPQHF
TRBV24-1	TRBJ2-1	CATSDLSDGNEQFF
TRBV7-9	TRBJ2-1	CASSSTRNNEQFF
TRBV12-3/TRBV12-4	TRBJ2-2	CASSFPGGDTGELFF
TRBV28	TRBJ2-1	CAILDRGNEQFF
TRBV20-1	TRBJ2-1	CSAPDRNNEQFF
TRBV4-2	TRBJ2-5	CATAPSARQETQYF
TRBV12-3/TRBV12-4	TRBJ2-5	CASSARGLVETQYF
TRBV6-4	TRBJ2-2	CASSEFMGFDTGELFF
TRBV7-6	TRBJ2-7	CASSPVLDRGLHEQYF
TRBV7-6	TRBJ2-1	CASSLFTSEQFF